The subject of this entry is one TCR beta chain. The antigen is not known. The source of the sample is a study of OX40 agonist ivuxolimab in advanced cancers. Across the whole study: Partial responses were achieved by three patients, of whom one had hepatocellular carcinoma and two had cutaneous melanoma. Findings and limits, study-wide: Also showing low normalized T-cell clonal expansion were some of the nonresponders.

Sequencing used immunoSEQ multiplex PCR; TCRdb keeps in-frame clones, though not all of them. The table shows 15,000 to 20,000 clones, with around 69% occurring only once. The CDR3 totals 13 residues. Per the germline V gene, CDR1 is MNHEY and CDR2 is SMNVEV (reference sequence). V shed 3 bases and J shed 6 bases, with 9 bases lying between them. Autoimmune disease history or systemic immunosuppression meant exclusion. Cycle 7 day 1, cycle 4 day 1, and baseline were the timepoints at which blood was sampled. The chain couples TRBV27 to TRBJ2-1, with a weak D call TRBD2 (6 bases). The source was CD4+ or CD8+ T cells sorted from blood, collected in a trial of the OX40 agonist ivuxolimab. The sequence came from an adult with an advanced solid tumor such as melanoma, head and neck, liver or kidney cancer. This chain's CDR3 is CASSLGGGNEQFF. The CDR3, as DNA: TGTGCCAGCAGTTTGGGGGGTGGCAATGAGCAGTTCTTC.